This T cell receptor (beta chain) was recovered during a study of control samples from healthy donors and cancer patients. The data were produced by immunoSEQ multiplex PCR, yet TCRdb's version contains in-frame clones alone and is incomplete. The top ten clones hold 2.5% of a sample with 100,000 or so clones, about 91% of them seen once. The CDR3 spans 12 residues. With 7 bases removed from V and 4 bases from J, the gap between germline ends came to 8 bases. The germline V gene encodes CDR1 MDHEN and CDR2 SYDVKM. V and J are TRBV28 and TRBJ1-3; unclear D gene. The specimen was blood. This TCR was recovered from a woman between 18 and 29 years old in good health. Here the CDR3 reads CASMPAGNTIYF. DNA for the CDR3: TGTGCCAGCATGCCAGCCGGAAACACCATATATTTT.